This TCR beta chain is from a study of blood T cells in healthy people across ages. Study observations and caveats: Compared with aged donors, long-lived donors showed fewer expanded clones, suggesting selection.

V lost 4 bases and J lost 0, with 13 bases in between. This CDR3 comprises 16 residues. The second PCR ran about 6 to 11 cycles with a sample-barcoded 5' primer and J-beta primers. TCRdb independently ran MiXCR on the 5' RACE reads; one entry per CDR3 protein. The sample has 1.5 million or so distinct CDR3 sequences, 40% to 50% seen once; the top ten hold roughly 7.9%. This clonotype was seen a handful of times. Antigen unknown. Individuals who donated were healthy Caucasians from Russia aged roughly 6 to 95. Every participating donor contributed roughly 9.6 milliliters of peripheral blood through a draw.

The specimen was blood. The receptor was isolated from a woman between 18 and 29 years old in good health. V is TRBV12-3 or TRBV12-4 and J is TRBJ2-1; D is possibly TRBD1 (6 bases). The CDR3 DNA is TGTGCCAGCAGTTCACACAGGGAAAGCTCCTACAATGAGCAGTTCTTC. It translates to CASSSHRESSYNEQFF.